What follows is one T cell receptor beta chain and its context. Its target is unknown. PCR primers comprised 60 Vbeta and 13 Jbeta primers. The table came from immunoSEQ multiplex PCR; TCRdb's copy has only in-frame clones and leaves some out. Of 90,000 to 110,000 clones listed, 76% were seen once; the top ten hold 7% to 10%. This sample was included in a study of cytomegalovirus exposure and HLA in healthy donors. The overall study: The study's early data release held 75 million to 95 million unique TCRs from HLA-typed donors.

Study-wide findings and caveats: As a later analysis showed, a missense DCLRE1C variant was linked to trimming of TCR beta V- and J-genes.

The germline gives CDR1 SEHNR, CDR2 FQNEAQ (reference sequence). The CDR3 runs 13 residues. Trimming shortened V by 3 bases and J by 4 bases, and 9 bases separated the two germline ends. Sequencing was performed on PBMCs. The chain links TRBV7-9 to TRBJ2-5; D might be TRBD1 (6 bases). This TCR was sampled from a man aged 35-49 years in good health and CMV-seropositive. CDR3 sequence reads: CASSLGQLETQYF. CDR3 DNA sequence: TGTGCCAGCAGCTTGGGACAACTAGAGACCCAGTACTTC.